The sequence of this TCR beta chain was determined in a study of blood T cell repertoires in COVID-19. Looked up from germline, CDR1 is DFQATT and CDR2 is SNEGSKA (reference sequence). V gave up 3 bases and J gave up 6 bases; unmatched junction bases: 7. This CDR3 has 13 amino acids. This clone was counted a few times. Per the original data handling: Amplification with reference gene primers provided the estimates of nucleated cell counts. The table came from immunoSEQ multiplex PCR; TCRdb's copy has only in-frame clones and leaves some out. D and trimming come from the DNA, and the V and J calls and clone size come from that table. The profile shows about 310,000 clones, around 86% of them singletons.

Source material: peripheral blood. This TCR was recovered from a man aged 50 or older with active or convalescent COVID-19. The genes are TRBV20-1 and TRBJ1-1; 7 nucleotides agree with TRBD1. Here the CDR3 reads CSASRQGDSEAFF. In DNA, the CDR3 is TGCAGTGCTAGTAGACAGGGCGATTCTGAAGCTTTCTTT.